These 22 T cell receptor beta chains came from one sample sequenced in a study of tissue T cells after allogeneic stem cell transplantation. Sequencing was performed with immunoSEQ multiplex PCR; in TCRdb, only in-frame clones are kept and a portion is missing. This sample has some 2,600 clones, with roughly 48% found just once. Time point defined: mouse harvest day 14 after allogeneic transplant. The graft held 10^6 splenic CD5+ T cells and 10^7 T-cell-depleted bone marrow cells. Input material: gut tissue. All receptors come from a female BALB/c mouse given C57BL/6 T cells with graft-versus-host disease after an allogeneic hematopoietic cell transplant.

On this clone itself: Any gene name here is a mouse gene name. The read terminates 1 residue ahead of where the CDR3 ends, so the germline J gene completes it. V is TRBV19 and J is TRBJ2-3, with TRBD2 matching 10 bases. Trimming at V came to 4 bases and at J to 0 bases, leaving 2 bases not matched to a gene. The CDR3 runs to 15 residues. Germline CDR1 is FNHDT and CDR2 is SITEND (reference sequence). CDR3 amino acids: CASSSGLGSAETLYF. The sequenced part of the CDR3 DNA is TGTGCCAGCAGTTCGGGACTGGGGAGTGCAGAAACGCTGTAT.

With regard to this clone: All gene names here are mouse names. The CDR3 DNA, read in part, is TGTGCCAGCAGTCCTGGTGTCAACCAGGCTCCGCTT. Its protein product is CASSPGVNQAPL. The entire CDR3 is CASSPGVNQAPLF. The genes are TRBV26 and TRBJ1-5; D ambiguous. The CDR3 end lies 1 residue beyond the end of the read and is filled in from the germline J gene. The V end lost 4 bases, the J end lost 3 bases, and 7 bases lay between the germline ends. Germline lookup yields CDR1 KGHPV and CDR2 FQNQEV (reference sequence). The length of the CDR3 is 13 residues.

For this clone: The genes are named according to mouse. The CDR3 spells CASRPGHLNERLFF. The DNA read from the CDR3 is TGTGCCAGCAGGCCGGGACACCTCAACGAAAGATTATTT. This chain joins TRBV26 and TRBJ1-4; D may be TRBD1 (6 bases). The read halts 1 residue ahead of the CDR3 end, with the missing end drawn from the germline J gene. Per germline, CDR1 KGHPV and CDR2 FQNQEV (reference sequence). The CDR3 has 14 residues. Trimming took 6 bases from V and 4 from J, leaving 12 bases between them.

This clone showed up just a few times. All gene names here are mouse names. The read gets to within 1 residue of the CDR3 end, and the germline J gene fills in the rest. V usage is TRBV15 and J usage is TRBJ2-1, with 7 bases matching TRBD1. Germline CDR1 is SGHND and CDR2 is FRSKSL. J was trimmed by 1 base and V by 5 bases; bases with no gene match: 2. CDR3 length: 14 residues. The CDR3 DNA, read in part, is TGTGCCAGCAGTCGACAGGGAAACTATGCTGAGCAGTTC. Protein sequence: CASSRQGNYAEQF. In full, the CDR3 reads CASSRQGNYAEQFF.

This clone was seen a single time. The gene names here belong to mouse. The CDR3 is cut off 1 residue early in the read; its end comes from the germline J gene. The V and J genes are TRBV26 and TRBJ1-1; D call uncertain. V was trimmed by 3 bases and J by 4 bases, leaving 6 bases between them. The V gene's germline CDR1 is KGHPV and CDR2 FQNQEV (reference sequence). The CDR3 spans 12 residues. CDR3 DNA (partial): TGTGCCAGCAGTCTAGAATTCACAGAAGTCTTC. It encodes CASSLEFTEVF. The full CDR3 sequence reads CASSLEFTEVFF.

By sample share, this clone is medium-sized. Mouse gene names and germline throughout. The read is 1 residue too short to cover the CDR3 end, so that end is filled in from the germline J gene. V is TRBV3 and J is TRBJ1-3; tentatively, D is TRBD1 (6 bases). V shed 2 bases and J shed 0 bases, with 8 bases lying between them. Germline V gene lookup returns CDR1 SNHLY and CDR2 FYNGKV (reference sequence). CDR3 length: 15 residues. The CDR3 DNA, read in part, is TGTGCCAGCAGCTTAACAGGGAATTCTGGAAATACGCTCTAT. This sequence encodes CASSLTGNSGNTLY. The CDR3 in full is CASSLTGNSGNTLYF.

The sample holds a few counts of this clone. Gene names and germline match the mouse. The sequenced fragment ends 1 residue before the CDR3 boundary, so the rest is inferred from the germline J gene. This chain links TRBV26 with TRBJ2-7; 8 bases line up with TRBD2. The CDR3 has 15 residues. The V gene end was trimmed by 5 bases and the J gene end by 0 bases; junction bases not matched to a gene: 6. The germline CDR1 and CDR2 sequences are KGHPV and FQNQEV (reference sequence). The sequenced CDR3 bases are TGTGCCAGCAGTGTCTGGGGGGTTAGCTCCTATGAACAGTAC. This encodes CASSVWGVSSYEQY. The full CDR3 sequence reads CASSVWGVSSYEQYF.

As to this clone: Gene names are the mouse ones. Coverage ceases 1 residue before the CDR3 finishes, and the germline J gene fills in the end. The rearrangement joins TRBV15 to TRBJ2-5; 8 bases line up with TRBD1. In germline, CDR1 is SGHND, CDR2 FRSKSL. The CDR3 contains 13 residues. V lost 2 bases and J lost 5; bases outside the gene matches: 0. The part of the CDR3 DNA that was read is TGTGCCAGCAGTTTAACAGGGGGAGACACCCAGTAC. The encoded protein is CASSLTGGDTQY. From start to end, the CDR3 is CASSLTGGDTQYF.

This clone has only a few counts. Genes here carry mouse names. The read terminates 1 residue ahead of where the CDR3 ends, so the germline J gene completes it. The gene calls are TRBV2 and TRBJ2-7; 12 bases line up with TRBD2. V lost 2 bases to trimming and J lost 5 bases; unmatched junction nucleotides: 4. CDR1 is LGHNA and CDR2 is YSYQKL in the germline V gene. The CDR3 runs 15 residues. The CDR3 bases that were read are TGTGCCAGCAGCCAACCGGGACTGGGGGGTGATGAACAGTAC. Protein sequence: CASSQPGLGGDEQY. The whole CDR3 region reads CASSQPGLGGDEQYF.

This clone has only a few counts. Mouse gene names apply. Sequencing ends 1 residue short of the CDR3 end; the germline J gene provides the rest. The V gene is TRBV5, the J gene TRBJ2-7; 8 nucleotides line up with TRBD2. The CDR3 is 14 residues long. Germline trimming cut 4 bases from V and 0 bases from J; bases unmatched to any gene: 2. Germline V CDR1 and CDR2: LGHNA, YNLKQL (reference sequence). The CDR3 reads CASSPTGGSYEQYF. The sequenced part of the CDR3 DNA is TGTGCCAGCAGCCCAACTGGGGGCTCCTATGAACAGTAC.

A remark on this clone: Each gene name is a mouse one. Sequencing ends 1 residue short of the CDR3 end; the germline J gene provides the rest. The V call is TRBV5, the J call TRBJ2-1, with 11 bases aligning to TRBD2. The CDR3 length is 15 residues. Trimming at V came to 1 base and at J to 6 bases, leaving 2 bases not matched to a gene. The germline CDR1 and CDR2 sequences are LGHNA and YNLKQL (reference sequence). The CDR3 sequence: CASSQVGLGVAEQFF. The CDR3 DNA, read in part, is TGTGCCAGCAGCCAAGTGGGACTGGGGGTTGCTGAGCAGTTC.

By share of the sample, this clone is large. Each gene name is a mouse one. The DNA ends 1 residue before the CDR3 does, and the rest of the CDR3 is filled in from the germline J gene. This chain uses TRBV1 with TRBJ2-7; D is possibly TRBD1 or TRBD2 (5 bases each). The V end lost 3 bases, the J end lost 0 bases, and 9 bases lay between the germline ends. In germline, CDR1 is NSQYPW, CDR2 LRSPGD (reference sequence). This CDR3 region has 14 residues. CDR3 protein: CTCSARGSSYEQYF. The sequenced part of the CDR3 DNA is TGCACCTGCAGTGCCCGGGGGAGCTCCTATGAACAGTAC.

About this clone itself: Gene names and germline match the mouse. The read falls 1 residue short of the CDR3 end, and the missing part is taken from the germline J gene. The chain employs TRBV29 and TRBJ2-4, with 10 bases that match TRBD1. Trimming at V came to 6 bases and at J to 6 bases, leaving 0 bases not matched to a gene. This CDR3 is built from 12 residues. CDR1 and CDR2 from the germline V gene are MSHET and SYDVDS. The sequenced part of the CDR3 DNA is TGTGCTAGCAGGACAGGGGGCAACACCTTGTAC. Encoded protein: CASRTGGNTLY. The entire CDR3 reads CASRTGGNTLYF.

Remarks on this clone: All gene names here are mouse names. The CDR3 extends 1 residue past the end of the read, so its final part is completed from the germline J gene. This sequence joins TRBV26 and TRBJ2-3; perhaps TRBD2 as D (6 bases). The V end lost 1 base, the J end lost 1 base, and 6 bases lay between the germline ends. The CDR3 runs 14 residues. CDR1 and CDR2 (germline): KGHPV, FQNQEV (reference sequence). The DNA read from the CDR3 is TGTGCCAGCAGTCTGTGGGGGGGTGCAGAAACGCTGTAT. It yields the protein CASSLWGGAETLY. The complete CDR3 protein is CASSLWGGAETLYF.

A few counts support this clone. Mouse germline and gene names are used. From the germline J gene comes the end of the CDR3, since the read stops 1 residue before it. The rearrangement uses TRBV26 and TRBJ1-4, with D perhaps matching TRBD1 (5 bases). The germline V gene has CDR1 KGHPV and CDR2 FQNQEV (reference sequence). The CDR3 spans 15 residues. V gave up 3 bases and J gave up 3 bases, with 11 bases separating them. The CDR3 DNA, read in part, is TGTGCCAGCAGTCTTGGGCGGACAACCAACGAAAGATTATTT. Its protein product is CASSLGRTTNERLF. The CDR3 as a whole reads CASSLGRTTNERLFF.

This clone showed up just once. Gene names follow the mouse nomenclature. The read terminates 1 residue before the CDR3 end, so the remaining end is supplied by the germline J gene. This rearrangement joins TRBV23 to TRBJ2-4; the table's D call, TRBD1, has no DNA check behind it. This CDR3 has 15 amino acids. From germline, CDR1 is KGHTA and CDR2 FQNQQP. The CDR3 region is CSSSHPQGGQNTLYF. The covered CDR3 bases are TGCTCCAGCAGTCATCCACAGGGCGGTCAAAACACCTTGTAC.

This clone was picked up a small number of times. These gene names are mouse names. The read ends 1 residue early relative to the CDR3; the germline J gene fills the gap. The V gene is TRBV13-2, the J gene TRBJ2-4; possibly TRBD1 for D (7 bases). V was shortened by 3 bases and J by 3 bases, with 11 bases between the two germline ends. The CDR3 runs 14 residues. Germline V gene lookup returns CDR1 NNHNN and CDR2 SYGAGS (reference sequence). The CDR3 region is CASGGGDRQNTLYF. The sequenced part of the CDR3 DNA is TGTGCCAGCGGTGGGGGGGACAGACAAAACACCTTGTAC.

A note on this clone: The germline and genes are mouse ones. The read ends 1 residue early relative to the CDR3; the germline J gene fills the gap. V and J are TRBV3 and TRBJ2-2; 8 nucleotides align to TRBD1. The CDR3 runs to 16 residues. Per the germline V gene, CDR1 is SNHLY and CDR2 is FYNGKV (reference sequence). J was trimmed by 1 base and V by 1 base; bases with no gene match: 2. The CDR3 region is CASSLVGQGNTGQLYF. The sequenced part of the CDR3 DNA is TGTGCCAGCAGCTTAGTCGGACAGGGAAACACCGGGCAGCTCTAC.

By sample fraction, this clone is medium-sized. Gene labels here are mouse ones. The CDR3 DNA, read in part, is TGTGCCAGCAGCTCTAGACAGTTTTCCAACGAAAGATTATTT. Protein sequence: CASSSRQFSNERLF. The full CDR3 protein is CASSSRQFSNERLFF. The J gene is TRBJ1-4, the V gene TRBV3; tentatively, D is TRBD1 (5 bases). The read finishes 1 residue shy of the CDR3 end, and the germline J gene is used to complete it. Germline CDR1 SNHLY, CDR2 FYNGKV (reference sequence). The CDR3 sequence is 15 residues long. V lost 4 bases, J lost 0 bases, and 9 bases lay in between.

To note about this clone: The gene symbols are mouse symbols. The read gets to within 1 residue of the CDR3 end, and the germline J gene fills in the rest. The chain combines TRBV13-2 with TRBJ1-1; 11 bases map to TRBD1. Germline V gene data show CDR1 as NNHNN and CDR2 as SYGAGS (reference sequence). The CDR3 spans 16 residues. The junction had 9 bases not matched to a gene; V was cut back by 5 bases and J by 3 bases. CDR3 DNA, as far as it was read: TGTGCCAGCGGGTCGGACAGGGGGCGCGCAGACACAGAAGTCTTC. Its translation: CASGSDRGRADTEVF. The whole CDR3 reads CASGSDRGRADTEVFF.

Comment on this clone: Genes and germline come from the mouse. The sequenced fragment ends 1 residue before the CDR3 boundary, so the rest is inferred from the germline J gene. V is TRBV26 and J is TRBJ1-5, with a tentative D call TRBD1 (6 bases). The CDR3 extends over 13 amino acids. V dropped 0 bases and J dropped 8 bases, with 8 bases sitting between them. Germline lookup yields CDR1 KGHPV and CDR2 FQNQEV (reference sequence). Incomplete CDR3 DNA: TGTGCCAGCAGTCTGTCAGGGGGGAAGGCTCCGCTT. This codes for CASSLSGGKAPL. The entire CDR3 protein reads CASSLSGGKAPLF.

To note about this clone: Genes and germline come from the mouse. Read data end 1 residue before the CDR3 end; the end is taken from the germline J gene. The V and J genes are TRBV2 and TRBJ2-2, with a weak D call TRBD1 (5 bases). This CDR3 comprises 14 residues. Germline-derived CDR1 and CDR2 are LGHNA and YSYQKL. V was cut by 2 bases and J by 6 bases, with 10 bases left in between. CDR3 sequence reads: CASSQLDSSGQLYF. The covered CDR3 bases are TGTGCCAGCAGCCAATTAGACAGCTCCGGGCAGCTCTAC. Drawing the rest from reference TRBV2 and TRBJ2-2, the complete variable domain is DPKIIQKPKYLVAVTGSEKILICEQYLGHNAMYWYRQSAKKPLEFMFSYSYQKLMDNQTASSRFQPQSSKKNHLDLQITALKPDDSATYFCASSQLDSSGQLYFGEGSKLTVL.